Sequencing of this T cell receptor (beta chain) was carried out in a study of blood T cell repertoires in COVID-19. For the study at large: Material from acute and convalescent COVID-19 was sourced from the United States, Italy and Spain. T cells, B-cell-depleted T cells, or PBMCs supplied cDNA or gDNA.

Enrollment of patients from Seattle took place during active infection, with longitudinal follow-up. This clone was recorded once. From germline, CDR1 is SGHTA and CDR2 FQGTGA. This CDR3 is built from 17 residues. V was clipped by 4 bases and J by 8 bases; unmatched bases: 8. In the study's own analysis: For nucleated cells, counts were estimated from reference gene primer amplification. Sequencing was performed with immunoSEQ multiplex PCR; in TCRdb, only in-frame clones are kept and a portion is missing. The DNA was the basis for D and trimming; V, J and clone size are from that table. The sample holds about 180,000 clones, approximately 87% seen once.

The sequence derives from a woman in her seventies with COVID-19, enrolled during active disease. Material for sequencing was peripheral blood. The V and J genes are TRBV7-3 and TRBJ2-1; 16 positions agree with TRBD2. CDR3 DNA sequence: TGTGCCAGCAGCTGGGGACTAGCGGGAGGGGGGACCGATGAGCAGTTCTTC. Translation gives CASSWGLAGGGTDEQFF. Looking up the rest from reference TRBV7-3 and TRBJ2-1 gives the full variable domain: GAGVSQTPSNKVTEKGKYVELRCDPISGHTALYWYRQSLGQGPEFLIYFQGTGAADDSGLPNDRFFAVRPEGSVSTLKIQRTERGDSAVYLCASSWGLAGGGTDEQFFGPGTRLTVL.